Presented here are 8 T cell receptor beta chains from one specimen sequenced in a study of blood T cell repertoires in COVID-19 (dated by TCRdb to 2020 to 2021). The method was the immunoSEQ multiplex PCR assay. Sourced from immuneACCESS, this table was stored by TCRdb with only in-frame sequences that have V and J called. A share of the clones is absent; for the studies checked, an unresolved V gene accounts for under half, and the remainder has no known explanation. This sample comprises 210,000 or so clones, approximately 91% of them detected only once. 4% to 6% of the sample rests with the top ten. Sequenced sample: peripheral blood. The receptors stem from a middle-aged woman with acute or convalescent COVID-19.

The genes are TRBV7-9 and TRBJ1-2; D might be TRBD1 (6 bases). The CDR3 runs 15 residues. The germline V gene has CDR1 SEHNR and CDR2 FQNEAQ (reference sequence). Trimming cost V 5 bases and J 4 bases, with 17 bases left between them. The DNA for the CDR3 is TGTGCCAGCAGCCCTGGGGGGGGCACGGTCTATGGCTACACCTTC. The encoded protein is CASSPGGGTVYGYTF.

The chain is built from TRBV9 and TRBJ1-1; TRBD1 agrees at 10 bases. The CDR3 consists of 14 residues. The germline V gene has CDR1 SGDLS and CDR2 YYNGEE. Trimming at V came to 3 bases and at J to 6 bases, leaving 5 bases not matched to a gene. The CDR3 region is CASSAGTGEAEAFF. The CDR3 DNA is TGTGCCAGCAGCGCAGGGACAGGGGAAGCTGAAGCTTTCTTT.

The V and J genes are TRBV3-1 (or the pseudogene TRBV3-2) and TRBJ1-2; D is unresolved. This CDR3 is 13 amino acids long. CDR1 and CDR2 (germline): LGHDT, YNNKEL (reference sequence). With 4 bases removed from V and 10 bases from J, the gap between germline ends came to 16 bases. CDR3 DNA sequence: TGTGCCAGCAGCCCCCGGGATCCTCCGGTCTACACCTTC. Residues: CASSPRDPPVYTF.

The chain employs TRBV9 and TRBJ1-2; D is unclear. CDR3 size: 16 residues. Germline V gene sequence: CDR1 SGDLS, CDR2 YYNGEE. The germline V and J ends were trimmed by 3 bases and 3 bases, with 18 bases remaining between them. Here the CDR3 reads CASSAEDVLVDYGYTF. Written as DNA, the CDR3 is TGTGCCAGCAGCGCGGAGGACGTCTTGGTGGACTATGGCTACACCTTC.

CDR3 in amino acids: CASSLTQGWTPEAFF. In DNA form, the CDR3 reads TGTGCCAGCAGCCTGACGCAGGGTTGGACCCCTGAAGCTTTCTTT. The rearrangement uses TRBV14 and TRBJ1-1; maybe TRBD1 (5 bases). Trimming removed 4 bases at V and 6 bases at J, with 18 bases between. CDR1 and CDR2 from the germline V gene are SGHDN and FVKESK. This CDR3 is built from 15 residues.

This chain uses TRBV6-4 with TRBJ2-1; 7 bases are shared with TRBD1. With 7 bases clipped from V and 5 bases from J, the junction kept 11 bases outside the gene matches. Germline CDR1 and CDR2: MRHNA and SNTAGT. The CDR3 is 15 amino acids. The CDR3 nucleotides are TGTGCCAGCACAGAAACGGCAGGGGGTCACAATGAGCAGTTCTTC. Translated: CASTETAGGHNEQFF.

The CDR3 coding sequence is TGTGCCAGCAGCAAAATGCGGGCAGGGGAGGGCGGAAACACCATATATTTT. Residues: CASSKMRAGEGGNTIYF. The chain joins TRBV21-1 to TRBJ1-3. TRBV21-1 is noted as a pseudogene. CDR3 length equals 17 residues.

This chain links TRBV24-1 with TRBJ1-2; possible D gene TRBD1, 6 bases. CDR1 KGHDR and CDR2 SFDVKD come from the germline V gene. The CDR3 has 15 amino acids. V shed 6 bases and J shed 0 bases, with 13 bases lying between them. The CDR3 coding sequence is TGTGCCACCAGTTCCGGGACACTACCTAACTATGGCTACACCTTC. Its translation: CATSSGTLPNYGYTF.